This TCR beta chain was sequenced during a study of T cell responses to AZD1222 COVID-19 vaccine. J lost 5 bases, V lost 3 bases, and 4 bases had no gene match. The germline V gene has CDR1 LNHDA and CDR2 SQIVND (reference sequence). The CDR3 has 14 residues. Method: immunoSEQ multiplex PCR; TCRdb's copy keeps in-frame clones and lacks some. The sample holds 250,000 to 300,000 clones, 90% to 95% seen once. Analysis merged second doses at about 4 or about 12 weeks. This TCR came from an adult who received the AZD1222 COVID-19 vaccine. Sample: peripheral blood, taken 28 days after the second AZD1222 dose. J is TRBJ1-2 and V is TRBV19; the match to TRBD1 covers 9 bases. CDR3 region: CASSISGQGYGYTF. The DNA for the CDR3 is TGTGCCAGTAGTATCTCCGGACAGGGGTATGGCTACACCTTC.